The next 29 T cell receptor beta chains were all read from a single sample in a study of CD8 T cells in Susac syndrome. After extraction with the RNeasy kit, about 0.5 to 1 ug of the RNA was reverse transcribed using random hexamers. TCRdb fed the immunoSEQ multiplex PCR reads into MiXCR, producing one record per CDR3 protein. The sample contains roughly 120,000 distinct CDR3 sequences, about 95% of which appear only once. Material for sequencing was CD4+ T cells from PBMCs. These receptors were obtained from a human donor with multiple sclerosis.

The V gene is TRBV19, the J gene TRBJ2-2; D may be TRBD1 or TRBD2 (5 bases each). The V gene lost 5 bases and the J gene lost 5 bases, with 12 bases spanning the gap. The CDR3 is 14 residues long. The germline CDR1 and CDR2 sequences are LNHDA and SQIVND (reference sequence). CDR3 region: CASSLQGVTGELFF. The CDR3 DNA sequence: TGTGCCAGTAGTCTCCAGGGAGTTACCGGGGAGCTGTTTTTT.

Here the CDR3 DNA reads TGTGCCAGCAGCCAGGGACTCGGGGACTATGGCTACACCTTC. This encodes CASSQGLGDYGYTF. The chain joins TRBV7-2 to TRBJ1-2; D is perhaps TRBD1 (5 bases). This CDR3 contains 14 residues. V lost 5 bases and J lost 3, with 13 bases in between. CDR1 and CDR2 (germline): SGHTA, FQGNSA.

CDR3 DNA sequence: TGCGCCAGCAGCTTGGGTCAGGGGTTCAATGAGCAGTTCTTC. Protein: CASSLGQGFNEQFF. The gene calls are TRBV5-1 and TRBJ2-1, with a weak D call TRBD1 (6 bases). Germline CDR1 and CDR2: SGHRS and YFSETQ. There are 14 residues in the CDR3. V shed 0 bases and J shed 6 bases, with 10 bases lying between them.

The chain joins TRBV12-3 or TRBV12-4 to TRBJ1-2; D possibly corresponds to TRBD1 (6 bases). V was trimmed by 6 bases and J by 8 bases, leaving 13 bases between them. This CDR3 is built from 12 residues. CDR3 residues: CASRAGARGYTF. The CDR3 DNA reads as TGTGCCAGCAGGGCAGGGGCCCGCGGCTACACCTTC.

J is TRBJ1-2 and V is TRBV2; TRBD1 matches at 7 bases. The junction had 8 bases not matched to a gene; V was cut back by 3 bases and J by 7 bases. The CDR3 is 14 residues long. Per germline, CDR1 SNHLY and CDR2 FYNNEI. The CDR3 nucleotides read TGTGCCAGCAGTGACAGGGGGGCACGAGGTGGCTACACCTTC. Protein product: CASSDRGARGGYTF.

V gene TRBV20-1 combines with J gene TRBJ2-7; TRBD1 might be the D (5 bases). V was cut by 4 bases and J by 4 bases, with 17 bases left in between. The CDR3 has 14 residues. Germline V CDR1 and CDR2: DFQATT, SNEGSKA (reference sequence). The chain's CDR3 is CSAKPGLSIYEQYF. For the CDR3, the DNA is TGCAGTGCTAAACCAGGGCTATCTATTTACGAGCAGTACTTC.

V gene TRBV6-2 or TRBV6-3 combines with J gene TRBJ2-5; no reliable D call. V lost 6 bases and J lost 5, with 16 bases in between. Germline V gene sequence: CDR1 MNHEY, CDR2 SVGEGT. The CDR3 length is 14 residues. In DNA form, the CDR3 reads TGTGCCAGCAGACAAGCAGGCACGCGGGAGACCCAGTACTTC. Translation gives CASRQAGTRETQYF.

V and J are TRBV3-1 and TRBJ2-5; D is ambiguous. The V gene lost 0 bases and the J gene lost 5 bases, with 10 bases spanning the gap. The CDR3 is 14 amino acids. CDR1 and CDR2 (germline): LGHDT, YNNKEL (reference sequence). The CDR3 bases are TGTGCCAGCAGCCAAGATTTCGGCGGCGAGACCCAGTACTTC. As protein: CASSQDFGGETQYF.

The rearrangement joins TRBV6-2 or TRBV6-3 to TRBJ2-7; D ambiguous. CDR3 length: 13 amino acids. V was pared by 2 bases and J by 1 base, with 6 bases between. Germline values: CDR1 MNHEY, CDR2 SVGEGT. In DNA form, the CDR3 reads TGTGCCAGCAGTTACAGTAGATCCTACGAGCAGTACTTC. This codes for CASSYSRSYEQYF.

This chain links TRBV20-1 with TRBJ1-6, with 10 bases that match TRBD1. Germline CDR1 reads DFQATT; CDR2 reads SNEGSKA (reference sequence). CDR3 size: 14 residues. V lost 2 bases and J lost 10; bases outside the gene matches: 5. CDR3 amino acids: CSARPRDRGSPLHF. In DNA form, the CDR3 reads TGCAGTGCTAGACCCCGGGACAGGGGCTCACCCCTCCACTTT.

CDR3 coding DNA: TGTGCCATCAGTGATAGCAGTCGGGACACTGAAGCTTTCTTT. Protein product: CAISDSSRDTEAFF. V and J are TRBV10-3 and TRBJ1-1, with D hard to call. V lost 3 bases, J lost 3 bases, and 11 bases lay in between. The germline V gene has CDR1 ENHRY and CDR2 SYGVKD. The CDR3 contains 14 residues.

The V call is TRBV6-1, the J call TRBJ2-1; unclear D gene. Deletions cut 5 bases from V and 8 bases from J, with 13 bases between. CDR3 size: 13 residues. The V gene's germline CDR1 is MNHNS and CDR2 SASEGT. This CDR3 is CASSSHSVHEQFF. In nucleotides, the CDR3 is TGTGCCAGCAGTTCCCACTCTGTGCATGAGCAGTTCTTC.

In this sample, this clonotype turned up once. The chain joins TRBV9 to TRBJ1-5; D call uncertain. This CDR3 is built from 14 residues. V dropped 0 bases and J dropped 3 bases, with 7 bases sitting between them. The germline gives CDR1 SGDLS, CDR2 YYNGEE. This CDR3 reads CASSVGDSNQPQHF. The CDR3, as DNA: TGTGCCAGCAGCGTAGGGGATTCCAATCAGCCCCAGCATTTT. Full variable domain (missing parts from reference TRBV9 and TRBJ1-5): DSGVTQTPKHLITATGQRVTLRCSPRSGDLSVYWYQQSLDQGLQFLIQYYNGEERAKGNILERFSAQQFPDLHSELNLSSLELGDSALYFCASSVGDSNQPQHFGDGTRLSIL.

J is TRBJ2-2 and V is TRBV2; tentatively, D is TRBD1 (5 bases). The V and J ends lost 6 bases and 6 bases respectively, with 11 bases between them. CDR3 length: 13 amino acids. Germline CDR1 is SNHLY and CDR2 is FYNNEI. Here the CDR3 DNA reads TGTGCCAGCAGGGCCCAGGGCCCCGGGGAGCTGTTTTTT. It translates to CASRAQGPGELFF.

This rearrangement joins TRBV12-3 or TRBV12-4 to TRBJ1-2, with 8 positions matching TRBD1. The CDR3 has 15 residues. V gave up 5 bases and J gave up 8 bases; unmatched junction bases: 13. The CDR3 protein is CASSRTGGGNGGYTF. DNA for the CDR3: TGTGCCAGCAGTCGTACAGGGGGAGGGAATGGAGGCTACACCTTC.

J is TRBJ2-2 and V is TRBV20-1; possible D gene TRBD1, 5 bases. Germline V gene sequence: CDR1 DFQATT, CDR2 SNEGSKA (reference sequence). This CDR3 contains 16 residues. V was clipped by 0 bases and J by 0 bases, with 11 bases between them. Here the CDR3 DNA reads TGCAGTGCTAGAGATTTCAGGACATCGAACACCGGGGAGCTGTTTTTT. Amino acids: CSARDFRTSNTGELFF.

The gene calls are TRBV3-1 and TRBJ2-2, with 9 positions matching TRBD2. Trimming cost V 4 bases and J 5 bases; bases outside gene matches: 11. CDR3 length: 17 amino acids. Germline V gene sequence: CDR1 LGHDT, CDR2 YNNKEL (reference sequence). The CDR3 loop is CASSRRGGLAQTGELFF. Written as DNA, the CDR3 is TGTGCCAGCAGCCGCCGTGGGGGACTAGCTCAGACCGGGGAGCTGTTTTTT.

J is TRBJ1-2 and V is TRBV7-2; 7 bases fit TRBD1. V shed 4 bases, J shed 5 bases, and the junction held 13 bases outside the gene matches. The CDR3 extends over 16 amino acids. CDR1 SGHTA and CDR2 FQGNSA come from the germline V gene. The CDR3 is CASSSYRGGDHYGYTF. DNA for the CDR3: TGTGCCAGCAGCTCGTACAGGGGAGGGGATCATTATGGCTACACCTTC.

This chain connects TRBV28 to TRBJ1-5, with 7 bases aligning to TRBD1. Trimming removed 6 bases from V and 6 bases from J; junction bases left unmatched: 14. This CDR3 spans 16 amino acids. CDR1 and CDR2 (germline): MDHEN, SYDVKM. In DNA form, the CDR3 reads TGTGCCAGCAGATCATCTAACAGGGGCGGTAGTCAGCCCCAGCATTTT. Protein product: CASRSSNRGGSQPQHF.

This clonotype was observed once. The chain links TRBV7-9 to TRBJ2-1, with 10 bases that match TRBD2. The CDR3 spans 14 residues. Germline V gives CDR1 SEHNR, CDR2 FQNEAQ (reference sequence). V shed 4 bases, J shed 9 bases, and the junction held 6 bases outside the gene matches. CDR3 DNA sequence: TGTGCCAGCAGCTACCTAGCGGGGGAAGGTGAGCAGTTCTTC. Translating it yields CASSYLAGEGEQFF.

V gene TRBV27 combines with J gene TRBJ2-5, with D perhaps matching TRBD1 (6 bases). V dropped 5 bases and J dropped 4 bases, with 11 bases sitting between them. The CDR3 length is 13 residues. CDR1 MNHEY and CDR2 SMNVEV come from the germline V gene (reference sequence). The CDR3 reads CASSTRRGETQYF. CDR3 DNA sequence: TGTGCCAGCAGTACGCGCAGGGGAGAGACCCAGTACTTC.

This CDR3 reads CASSYSRGFEQYF. Here the CDR3 DNA reads TGTGCCAGCAGTTACTCCCGGGGGTTCGAGCAGTACTTC. The chain carries TRBV6-5 and TRBJ2-7; a weak D match, TRBD2 (6 bases). V lost 0 bases to trimming and J lost 6 bases, with 9 bases between them. The germline gives CDR1 MNHEY, CDR2 SVGAGI. This CDR3 spans 13 amino acids.

The chain combines TRBV5-1 with TRBJ2-2, with D possibly TRBD1 on 5 matching bases. CDR1 is SGHRS and CDR2 is YFSETQ in the germline V gene. Trimming removed 5 bases at V and 0 bases at J, with 11 bases between. The CDR3 spans 15 residues. This CDR3 is CASRTAPPNTGELFF. The CDR3 DNA is TGCGCCAGCAGGACAGCTCCTCCGAACACCGGGGAGCTGTTTTTT.

The rearrangement links TRBV7-2 to TRBJ2-3; 11 positions match TRBD1. Germline CDR1 is SGHTA and CDR2 is FQGNSA. The CDR3 length is 15 residues. The V segment lost 5 bases and the J segment 4 bases; nucleotides outside the gene matches: 5. The CDR3 sequence is CASSPGQGAADTQYF. CDR3 DNA sequence: TGTGCCAGCAGCCCAGGACAGGGGGCTGCAGATACGCAGTATTTT. Drawing the rest from reference TRBV7-2 and TRBJ2-3, the complete variable domain is GAGVSQSPSNKVTEKGKDVELRCDPISGHTALYWYRQSLGQGLEFLIYFQGNSAPDKSGLPSDRFSAERTGGSVSTLTIQRTQQEDSAVYLCASSPGQGAADTQYFGPGTRLTVL.

This rearrangement joins TRBV10-3 to TRBJ1-2; no clear D gene. The CDR3 runs to 10 residues. Germline loops: CDR1 ENHRY, CDR2 SYGVKD. V was clipped by 11 bases and J by 8 bases, with 12 bases between them. CDR3 residues: CAAGPRGYTF. DNA of the CDR3: TGTGCCGCGGGTCCCCGAGGCTACACCTTC.

The gene calls are TRBV5-4 and TRBJ2-3; TRBD2 is a possible D gene (6 bases). CDR3 length: 15 residues. Deletions cut 5 bases from V and 2 bases from J, with 15 bases between. Germline V CDR1 and CDR2: SGHNT, YYREEE (reference sequence). The CDR3 sequence is CASSRPGETTDTQYF. CDR3 coding DNA: TGTGCCAGCAGTCGGCCGGGGGAGACCACAGATACGCAGTATTTT.

The chain carries TRBV29-1 and TRBJ1-4; perhaps TRBD1 as D (5 bases). This CDR3 is 15 amino acids long. V lost 7 bases and J 8 bases, leaving 23 bases between the germline ends. Per the germline V gene, CDR1 is SQVTM and CDR2 is ANQGSEA. CDR3 amino acids: CSAVIDQGKSEKLFF. CDR3 nucleotides: TGCAGCGCCGTCATCGACCAGGGAAAGTCCGAAAAACTGTTTTTT.

This sequence joins TRBV10-3 and TRBJ2-5; 8 bases align to TRBD2. The CDR3 runs 16 residues. The trim removed 4 bases at V and 5 bases at J, leaving 12 bases unmatched. CDR1 ENHRY and CDR2 SYGVKD come from the germline V gene. The CDR3 DNA is TGTGCCATCAGTGCCCGTGGGAGCGGGAGTGGTGAGACCCAGTACTTC. It is translated as CAISARGSGSGETQYF.

The chain uses TRBV14 and TRBJ2-1; 7 bases fit TRBD2. Germline lookup yields CDR1 SGHDN and CDR2 FVKESK. The junction had 11 bases not matched to a gene; V was cut back by 4 bases and J by 5 bases. The CDR3 runs 16 residues. The CDR3 sequence is CASSLRIGTTDNEQFF. The CDR3 DNA follows: TGTGCCAGCAGCCTCCGGATCGGGACTACCGACAATGAGCAGTTCTTC. Complete variable domain (other parts from reference TRBV14 and TRBJ2-1): EAGVTQFPSHSVIEKGQTVTLRCDPISGHDNLYWYRRVMGKEIKFLLHFVKESKQDESGMPNNRFLAERTGGTYSTLKVQPAELEDSGVYFCASSLRIGTTDNEQFFGPGTRLTVL.